This T cell receptor beta chain was captured by sequencing in a study of T cell repertoires in breast cancer (TCRdb year 2016). Background for the entire study: The study profiled tumors, lymph nodes and peripheral blood lymphocytes from breast cancer patients, plus peripheral blood from healthy control donors. The majority of the 20 or so patient tumors analyzed for shared TCRs were ER+/PR+. Controls included nine healthy donors of an age range similar to the patients. On average, sequencing produced roughly 540,000 sequences per sample, which came to roughly 9.3 reads per input cell. Given the low mutational burden of breast cancer and the rarity of common mutations in breast cancer, it was reasoned that TCRs shared between breast cancer patients would target shared antigens. After being minced and digested with Liberase and DNase, tumors and tumor-involved lymph nodes were passed through 70-um and 40-um filters. Tumor-free lymph nodes were processed without enzymatic digestion, and blood samples were separated by Ficoll. The paper as a whole reports these results and caveats: Compared with tumor-free nodes, tumor-involved sentinel lymph nodes shared about fourfold more TCRs with matched tumor repertoires (about 8.3% versus 1.9%). Eighteen TCR pairs were shared across seven or more patient tumors and were rarely found in control blood, which suggested possible tumor specificity. Because transcript abundance and primer differences skewed clone recovery, emulsion RT-PCR was regarded as qualitative rather than quantitative. Shared TCRs showed TRBV7 predominance, possibly reflecting tumor recognition or mispriming bias from eight TRBV7 primers. Shared TCRs were encoded by various nucleotide sequences, which suggests selection and expansion based on antigen. Genuine antitumor clones may have been missed because singleton TCRs were discarded and only part of each tumor was sampled.

Libraries came from emulsion pairing. A second nested PCR with blocking oligos suppressed unpaired genes, then a third nested PCR added Illumina adaptors and barcodes. Each emulsion RT-PCR master mix held roughly 5,000-260,000 T cells and included C-region, Stepout and V-region primers. The emulsions were generated using the Micellula Emulsion and Purification Kit, and the RT-PCR was run with Qiagen OneStep RT-PCR reagents. The pooled libraries were sequenced on an Illumina MiSeq using paired-end 2 x 250 reads. The source study handled its data this way. Read pairs were joined in Galaxy and clipped at the engineered overlap into separate alpha and beta files, and reads that were not clipped were discarded. Alpha-beta pairs were assigned with CompleteTCR, a MiTCR-based pipeline that links chains sharing read cluster identifiers using an R script. TCR sequences that were observed only once, about 1-3.3% of the total, were removed as potential sequencing errors. TCRdb reran the public reads through fastp at Q25 and MiXCR, keeping productive beta chains. Records with the same CDR3 protein are collapsed into one entry carrying the most frequent genes and DNA. The V and J calls were determined by TCRdb, not by the authors. The sample yields 3,500 to 4,500 distinct CDR3 sequences; roughly a third were counted once. The ten top clones hold around 35% of the sample.

Trimming accounts for 0 bases at V and 6 bases at J, while the number of junction bases matched to no gene is 4. From a lookup of the germline V gene, CDR1 and CDR2 are MNHEY and SVGEGT. The CDR3 starts with the cysteine, ends with the phenylalanine, and has 15 residues. Only the CDR3 region is kept as DNA, spanning 45 bases read in frame from base 1. This clonotype is classified as medium-sized (0.01 to 0.1%). This clone's antigen is unknown. The input lacks base qualities; no much larger clone sits a single base away. To analyze paired alpha-beta TCRs of CD8+ T cells, the study used an expanded emulsion RT-PCR method with primers covering all TCR V genes. Before emulsion RT-PCR, CD8+ T cells were isolated with a CD8 positive selection kit and incubated overnight in about 11 IU/mL IL-2.

This sequence uses TRBV6-2 or TRBV6-3 and TRBJ2-2; 7 central nucleotides agree with TRBD1. The sequenced sample consisted of CD8+ T cells. The origin of this receptor is a pool of human donors with breast cancer or a healthy control (not recorded which). The sequenced DNA is TGTGCCAGCAGTTACTCGCTCACAGGGGCCGGGGAGCTGTTTTTT. This gives the protein CASSYSLTGAGELFF.